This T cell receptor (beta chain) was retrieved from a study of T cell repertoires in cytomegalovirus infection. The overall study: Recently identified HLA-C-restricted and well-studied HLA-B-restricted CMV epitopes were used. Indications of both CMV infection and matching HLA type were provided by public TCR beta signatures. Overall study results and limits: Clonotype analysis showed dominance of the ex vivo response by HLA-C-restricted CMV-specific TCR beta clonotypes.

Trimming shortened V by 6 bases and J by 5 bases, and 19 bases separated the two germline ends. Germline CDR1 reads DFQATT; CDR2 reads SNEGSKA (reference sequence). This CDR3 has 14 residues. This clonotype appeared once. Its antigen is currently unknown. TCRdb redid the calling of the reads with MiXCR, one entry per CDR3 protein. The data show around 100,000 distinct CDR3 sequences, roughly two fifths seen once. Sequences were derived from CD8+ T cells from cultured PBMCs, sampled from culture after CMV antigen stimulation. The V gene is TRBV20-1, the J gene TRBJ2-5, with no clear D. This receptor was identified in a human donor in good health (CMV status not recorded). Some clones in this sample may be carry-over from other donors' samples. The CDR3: CSAYGHTLHETQYF. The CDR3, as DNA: TGCAGTGCCTACGGGCATACCCTCCACGAGACCCAGTACTTC.